This TCR beta chain was sequenced during a study of T cells after posttransplantation cyclophosphamide. Broader study findings: TRB clonality was highly associated with recipient CMV seropositivity and reactivation. Blood and skin or GI T cell repertoires showed limited TRB overlap. Donor-recipient repertoire similarity was low at 1-2 months, rising over year one.

Profiled with immunoSEQ multiplex PCR; TCRdb holds only in-frame clones, not every one. The profile shows about 52,000 clones, approximately 94% of them singletons. This CDR3 has 15 residues. V trimming: 6 bases; J trimming: 8 bases; junction bases outside the gene matches: 9. Germline V gene lookup returns CDR1 MDHEN and CDR2 SYDVKM. As regards this clone: Its antigen is not known.

Peripheral blood was collected from the related graft donor on the marrow donation day. V gene TRBV28 combines with J gene TRBJ1-4; 10 nucleotides line up with TRBD1. The specimen was PBMCs. This TCR was recovered from a woman aged 25 to 39 in good health and a related stem cell transplant donor. CDR3 residues: CASSETGTGVEKLFF. DNA of the CDR3: TGTGCCAGCAGCGAGACCGGGACAGGGGTCGAAAAACTGTTTTTT.